These 3 T cell receptor beta chains were sequenced from one sample in a study of blood T cell repertoires in COVID-19. Measured with immunoSEQ multiplex PCR; TCRdb has only the in-frame clones, and not every one. The sample consists of under 150,000 clones, around 84% of them appearing once. Sequencing used peripheral blood. All receptors come from a man aged 35 to 55 with acute or convalescent COVID-19.

The rearrangement joins TRBV12-2 to TRBJ2-1; the D segment call TRBD2 is taken from the table without a DNA check. TRBV12-2 is designated a pseudogene. This CDR3 is 16 amino acids long. CDR3 bases: TGTGCAAGTCGCTTAGCAGCGGGGTCCTCCTACAATGAGCAGTTCTTC. This encodes CASRLAAGSSYNEQFF.

The chain links TRBV18 to TRBJ2-7; 8 nucleotides align to TRBD1. The trim removed 5 bases at V and 0 bases at J, leaving 6 bases unmatched. Germline V gene data show CDR1 as KGHSH and CDR2 as LQKENI. The CDR3 has 15 residues. Here the CDR3 reads CASSTGQGSSYEQYF. The CDR3 nucleotides are TGTGCCAGCTCAACCGGACAGGGCAGCTCCTACGAGCAGTACTTC.

Notes on this clone: Other DNA variants within this sample encode the same CDR3. The CDR3 DNA follows: TGTGCCAGCAGTTACGGGGGGAGGACTGAAGCTTTCTTT. Its protein product is CASSYGGRTEAFF. The chain is built from TRBV6-2 or TRBV6-3 and TRBJ1-1; possible D gene TRBD1, 5 bases. This CDR3 has 13 residues. CDR1 MNHEY and CDR2 SVGEGT come from the germline V gene. The V gene lost 2 bases and the J gene lost 5 bases, with 9 bases spanning the gap.